A single sample is the source of the 9 T cell receptor beta chains below, sequenced in a study of blood T cell repertoires in COVID-19. The repertoire was sequenced with immunoSEQ multiplex PCR; TCRdb's copy has only in-frame clones and lacks some. The table has 150,000 to 200,000 clones, roughly 78% seen once. The sequencing input was peripheral blood. All receptors derive from a woman aged 80 or over with active or convalescent COVID-19.

The V call is TRBV6-6, the J call TRBJ1-1; no firm D call. Germline V gives CDR1 MNHNY, CDR2 SVGAGI (reference sequence). The CDR3 extends over 13 amino acids. The V gene lost 6 bases and the J gene lost 1 base, with 9 bases spanning the gap. The CDR3 DNA reads TGTGCCAGCAGCGATCAAGCGAACACTGAAGCTTTCTTT. Translation gives CASSDQANTEAFF.

The chain recombines TRBV27 with TRBJ1-2, with 10 positions matching TRBD1. The CDR3 consists of 15 residues. CDR1 and CDR2 from the germline V gene are MNHEY and SMNVEV (reference sequence). V lost 1 base and J lost 6; bases outside the gene matches: 5. The CDR3 loop is CASSLYFGTGDGYTF. The CDR3 bases are TGTGCCAGCAGTTTATATTTTGGGACAGGGGATGGCTACACCTTC.

This rearrangement joins TRBV7-7 to TRBJ2-5; 8 bases fit TRBD1. Germline CDR1 and CDR2: SSHAT and FNYEAQ (reference sequence). The CDR3 is 15 amino acids. Losses at the gene ends were 2 bases for V and 1 base for J; bases not matched to a gene: 3. The CDR3 sequence: CASSLPGGPQETQYF. Here the CDR3 DNA reads TGTGCCAGCAGCTTACCAGGGGGCCCCCAAGAGACCCAGTACTTC.

This clone was observed a few times. J is TRBJ1-3 and V is TRBV7-9, with a possible D match to TRBD1 (5 bases). CDR1 and CDR2 (germline): SEHNR, FQNEAQ (reference sequence). This CDR3 is 13 amino acids long. V lost 5 bases and J 3 bases, leaving 8 bases between the germline ends. The CDR3 spells CASSMTVGNTIYF. CDR3 nucleotide sequence: TGTGCCAGCAGCATGACAGTTGGAAACACCATATATTTT.

Remarks on this clone: Germline and junction disagree at one end, which may indicate a read error. The chain links TRBV2 to TRBJ2-5; possible D gene TRBD1, 6 bases. Germline CDR1 and CDR2: SNHLY and FYNNEI. There are 17 residues in the CDR3. Here the CDR3 reads CASSGGQGHPNQETQYF. The CDR3 DNA reads TGTGCCAGCAGTGGAGGTCAGGGACACCCGAACCAGGAGACCCAGTACTTC.

The V call is TRBV5-1, the J call TRBJ2-5; 11 bases match TRBD2. With V trimmed by 0 bases and J by 1 base, 5 bases remained unmatched. This CDR3 spans 17 amino acids. The germline CDR1 and CDR2 sequences are SGHRS and YFSETQ. In DNA, the CDR3 is TGCGCCAGCAGCTTGGCGGCTAGCGGGGGGTCCCAAGAGACCCAGTACTTC. As protein: CASSLAASGGSQETQYF.

This clone turned up a few times. The V gene is TRBV15, the J gene TRBJ2-2; D is undetermined. The V and J ends lost 6 bases and 0 bases respectively, with 8 bases between them. Per germline, CDR1 LNHNV and CDR2 YYDKDF (reference sequence). This CDR3 comprises 14 residues. CDR3: CATSGGANTGELFF. In DNA form, the CDR3 reads TGTGCCACCAGTGGTGGAGCGAACACCGGGGAGCTGTTTTTT.

V and J are TRBV5-1 and TRBJ2-3; 11 nucleotides agree with TRBD2. This CDR3 spans 16 amino acids. Germline V CDR1 and CDR2: SGHRS, YFSETQ. Losses at the gene ends were 0 bases for V and 0 bases for J; bases not matched to a gene: 0. CDR3 DNA sequence: TGCGCCAGCAGCTTGGCTAGCGGGGGGAGCACAGATACGCAGTATTTT. Translation: CASSLASGGSTDTQYF.

The rearrangement links TRBV7-6 to TRBJ2-1; 7 nucleotides align to TRBD1. Per germline, CDR1 SGHVS and CDR2 FNYEAQ. With V trimmed by 5 bases and J by 0 bases, 7 bases remained unmatched. The CDR3 contains 16 residues. CDR3 sequence: CASSRGTDSSYNEQFF. The CDR3 bases are TGTGCCAGCAGCAGAGGGACAGATAGCTCCTACAATGAGCAGTTCTTC.